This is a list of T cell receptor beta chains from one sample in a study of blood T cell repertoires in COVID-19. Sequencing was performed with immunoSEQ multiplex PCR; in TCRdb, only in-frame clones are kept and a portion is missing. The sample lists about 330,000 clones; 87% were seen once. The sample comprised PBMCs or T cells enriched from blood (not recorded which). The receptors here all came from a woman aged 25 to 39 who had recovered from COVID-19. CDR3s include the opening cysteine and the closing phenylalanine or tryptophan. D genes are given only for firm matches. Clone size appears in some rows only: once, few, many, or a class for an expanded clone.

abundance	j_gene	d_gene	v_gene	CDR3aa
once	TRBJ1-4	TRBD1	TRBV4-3	CASSQDGTGDRKLFF
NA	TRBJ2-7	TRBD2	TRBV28	CASRRTSSYEQYF
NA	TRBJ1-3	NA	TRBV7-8	CASSLGGGSGNTIYF
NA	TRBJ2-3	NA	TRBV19	CASSMLVGATQYF
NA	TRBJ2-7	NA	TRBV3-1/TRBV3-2	CASSTLQDEQYF
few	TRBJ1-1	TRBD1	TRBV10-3	CAISESPGQGRGNTEAFF
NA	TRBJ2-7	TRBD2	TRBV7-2	CASSYGTSGGWEQYF
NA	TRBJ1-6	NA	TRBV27	CASSDGDRYNSPLHF
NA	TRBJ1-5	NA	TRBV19	CASIDSPNQPQHF
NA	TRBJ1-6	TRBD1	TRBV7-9	CASSLATGGGNSPLHF
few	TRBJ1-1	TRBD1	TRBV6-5	CASRYRGNSMNTEAFF
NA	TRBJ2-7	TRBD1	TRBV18	CASSDRPTRDEQYF
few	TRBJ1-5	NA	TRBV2	CASSEPSASNQPQHF
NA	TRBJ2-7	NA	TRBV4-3	CASSQGVKTGEQYF